This T cell receptor beta chain was identified in a study of PD-L1 blockade in urothelial cancer. Study details: Patients' histories included 0 to 3 prior chemotherapy regimens. At 3 weeks (second dose) and 6 weeks after starting treatment, blood was analyzed. There were a median of approximately 140,000 T cells in blood samples.

This clone came up once. Germline V gene lookup returns CDR1 SGHTA and CDR2 FQGNSA. V was pared by 0 bases and J by 4 bases, with 9 bases between. The CDR3 runs to 14 residues. Libraries were prepared by immunoSEQ multiplex PCR; TCRdb keeps only in-frame clonotypes and omits some of them. The table has about 84,000 clones, 82% seen once. J is TRBJ2-5 and V is TRBV7-2; D remains unclear. Specimen: PBMCs, collected around atezolizumab (anti-PD-L1) treatment. This clonotype was obtained from a man in his sixties or seventies with urothelial cancer. Here the CDR3 DNA reads TGTGCCAGCAGCTTAGCGGGCGATCGAGAGACCCAGTACTTC. Translating gives CASSLAGDRETQYF.